This T cell receptor (beta chain) was captured in a study of blood T cell repertoires in COVID-19. On the study more broadly: Acute and convalescent COVID-19 samples came from the United States, Italy and Spain. T cells, B-cell-depleted T cells, or PBMCs provided the cDNA or gDNA that served as material.

CDR3 length: 15 residues. Losses at the gene ends were 5 bases for V and 4 bases for J; bases not matched to a gene: 6. Germline values: CDR1 PRHDT, CDR2 FYEKMQ (reference sequence). Original handling: From reference gene primer amplification, estimates of nucleated cell counts were derived. Sequencing used immunoSEQ multiplex PCR; TCRdb keeps in-frame clones, though not all of them. That table furnishes V, J and clone size, whereas the DNA furnished D and trimming. This repertoire shows approximately 190,000 clones, about 88% found once; its top ten account for approximately 5.6%. V is TRBV13 and J is TRBJ2-1; 9 nucleotides line up with TRBD1. Sequencing was done on a sample of peripheral blood. This TCR came from a woman aged 40 to 49 who had recovered from COVID-19. The CDR3 coding sequence is TGTGCCAGCAGCCAGGGACAGGGACGGTACAATGAGCAGTTCTTC. Translation: CASSQGQGRYNEQFF.